The TCR beta chain under discussion was sequenced for a study of blood T cell repertoires in COVID-19. Sequencing used immunoSEQ multiplex PCR; TCRdb keeps in-frame clones, though not all of them. Of hundreds of thousands of clones detected, more than 75% appear once; the ten largest clones hold over 1%. Trimming pared 5 bases from V and 7 bases from J, leaving 15 bases between. Germline values: CDR1 MDHEN, CDR2 SYDVKM. This CDR3 contains 15 residues. The clonotype originates from a man aged 70 or older with acute or convalescent COVID-19. V usage is TRBV28 and J usage is TRBJ1-6; D is uncertain. Sequenced input: peripheral blood. DNA for the CDR3: TGTGCCAGCAGTCCAGCCGGCTGGGCGAATTCACCCCTCCACTTT. This codes for CASSPAGWANSPLHF.